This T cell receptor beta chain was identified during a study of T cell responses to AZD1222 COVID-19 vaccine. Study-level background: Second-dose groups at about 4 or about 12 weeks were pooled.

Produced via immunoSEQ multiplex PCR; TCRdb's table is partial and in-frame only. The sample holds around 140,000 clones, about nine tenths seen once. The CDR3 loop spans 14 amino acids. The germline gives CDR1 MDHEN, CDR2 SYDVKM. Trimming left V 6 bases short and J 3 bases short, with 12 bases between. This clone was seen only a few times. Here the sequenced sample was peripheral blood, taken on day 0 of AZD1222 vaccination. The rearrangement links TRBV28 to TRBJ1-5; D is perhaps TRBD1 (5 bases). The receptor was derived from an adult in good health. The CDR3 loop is CASSYSRDNQPQHF. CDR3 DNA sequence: TGTGCCAGCAGCTACTCCAGGGACAATCAGCCCCAGCATTTT.